The sequence of this T cell receptor beta chain was determined in a study of shared clonotypes between healthy human individuals. CD45RO-negative CD8 cells positively selected for CCR7 made up the naive population, which excluded terminally differentiated effector memory CD45RA+ cells. Each sample came from a Caucasian adult donor living in Nashville, Tennessee. Of note for this clone: Its antigen remains unidentified.

Between the trimmed V and J ends, which lost 2 bases and 1 base, there was a span of 8 bases. The CDR3 contains 14 residues. Germline lookup yields CDR1 KGHSH and CDR2 LQKENI. Every subset's genomic DNA went evenly onto several immunoSEQ plates. Clones were sequenced by immunoSEQ multiplex PCR, and TCRdb holds only the in-frame ones, with some missing. The profile shows over 750,000 clones, around 96% of them singletons. Study-wide findings and caveats: Shared clonotypes across all four donors exceeded non-shared ones in generation probability.

This sequence joins TRBV18 and TRBJ1-1, with a weak D call TRBD1 (5 bases). The TCR comes from a young man in good health. The sample taken for sequencing was naive CD8+ T cells sorted from blood. This CDR3 reads CASSPRDRNTEAFF. The CDR3 DNA follows: TGTGCCAGCTCACCAAGAGACAGGAACACTGAAGCTTTCTTT.